One and the same sample provided the 14 T cell receptor beta chains below, sequenced in a study of blood T cell repertoires in COVID-19 (dated by TCRdb to about 2020). The protocol used for the library was the immunoSEQ multiplex PCR assay. TCRdb mirrors the immuneACCESS table, restricted to in-frame sequences. Some clones are absent from its copies; in checked studies, under half trace to an unresolved V gene, and the reason for the others is unknown. The sample table lists approximately 150,000 clones, about 87% of them with a count of one. The top ten clonotypes cover approximately 0.98% of the sample. Sequenced input: peripheral blood. These receptors were taken from a woman aged 45-65 years with acute or convalescent COVID-19.

J is TRBJ2-4 and V is TRBV19, with 9 bases aligning to TRBD1. CDR3 length: 16 residues. The trim removed 4 bases at V and 7 bases at J, leaving 11 bases unmatched. Germline assignment: CDR1 LNHDA and CDR2 SQIVND (reference sequence). For the CDR3, the DNA is TGTGCCAGTAGTACCCTCATGAGGGGACAGGGCAACATTCAGTACTTC. Translating it yields CASSTLMRGQGNIQYF.

The chain uses TRBV2 and TRBJ1-1; possible D gene TRBD1, 5 bases. Trimming shortened V by 4 bases and J by 1 base, and 10 bases separated the two germline ends. The CDR3 extends over 14 amino acids. Germline-derived CDR1 and CDR2 are SNHLY and FYNNEI. CDR3 sequence: CASSAQVENTEAFF. The CDR3 nucleotides read TGTGCCAGCAGTGCACAGGTAGAGAACACTGAAGCTTTCTTT.

The chain couples TRBV27 to TRBJ2-2; 10 nucleotides align to TRBD2. Germline V gene sequence: CDR1 MNHEY, CDR2 SMNVEV (reference sequence). J lost 7 bases, V lost 3 bases, and 11 bases had no gene match. CDR3 length: 17 residues. The CDR3 DNA sequence: TGTGCCAGCAGTTTTGGCCTAGCGGGAGATATTAGCGGGGAGCTGTTTTTT. Translation: CASSFGLAGDISGELFF.

Notes on this clone: Distinct nucleotide sequences in the sample also encode this CDR3. V usage is TRBV9 and J usage is TRBJ1-2, with D possibly being TRBD1 (5 bases). CDR3 size: 13 residues. Trimming took off 0 bases at V and 4 bases at J, with 7 bases between the two ends. Germline V gene sequence: CDR1 SGDLS, CDR2 YYNGEE. The CDR3 DNA is TGTGCCAGCAGCGTAGTCACAGGCTATGGCTACACCTTC. This translates into CASSVVTGYGYTF.

The chain couples TRBV19 to TRBJ2-2, with 10 bases fitting TRBD2. Germline CDR1 LNHDA, CDR2 SQIVND (reference sequence). The V gene end was trimmed by 5 bases and the J gene end by 3 bases; junction bases not matched to a gene: 3. The CDR3 loop spans 15 amino acids. The CDR3 loop is CASSLAGGHTGELFF. The CDR3 DNA reads as TGTGCCAGTAGTTTAGCGGGGGGACACACCGGGGAGCTGTTTTTT.

This sequence joins TRBV28 and TRBJ2-7; TRBD1 agrees at 9 bases. Trimming removed 5 bases from V and 5 bases from J; junction bases left unmatched: 16. CDR1 and CDR2 from the germline V gene are MDHEN and SYDVKM. This CDR3 comprises 17 residues. The CDR3 nucleotides read TGTGCCAGCAGTACACCGTTCCGGGACAGGGTTCCCCACGAGCAGTACTTC. Translated: CASSTPFRDRVPHEQYF.

This chain connects TRBV19 to TRBJ2-2, with TRBD2 matching over 7 bases. The CDR3 is 17 residues long. The V and J ends lost 0 bases and 5 bases, in that order; junction bases with no gene match: 9. Germline lookup yields CDR1 LNHDA and CDR2 SQIVND (reference sequence). The CDR3 DNA reads as TGTGCCAGTAGTATAGATCGAGGCGGGAGTCTAACCGGGGAGCTGTTTTTT. It is translated as CASSIDRGGSLTGELFF.

This chain joins TRBV4-2 and TRBJ1-2, with 10 bases fitting TRBD1. J lost 8 bases, V lost 0 bases, and 9 bases had no gene match. The CDR3 consists of 16 residues. Germline V gene lookup returns CDR1 LGHNA and CDR2 YNFKEQ. The DNA for the CDR3 is TGTGCCAGCAGCCAAGACCTGCCGGGACAGGGGAAAGGCTACACCTTC. This codes for CASSQDLPGQGKGYTF.

This clone was counted a single time. The chain is built from TRBV12-5 and TRBJ2-3, with 8 bases fitting TRBD1. The CDR3 covers 17 residues. J lost 1 base, V lost 1 base, and 7 bases had no gene match. Germline CDR1 reads LGHNT; CDR2 reads FRNRAP. CDR3 protein: CASGLALSTGGTDTQYF. Written as DNA, the CDR3 is TGTGCTAGTGGTTTGGCCCTCTCGACAGGGGGCACAGATACGCAGTATTTT.

The chain has TRBV7-2 and TRBJ2-3, with 11 bases aligning to TRBD2. This CDR3 is built from 15 residues. The junction had 5 bases not matched to a gene; V was cut back by 6 bases and J by 3 bases. Germline V gives CDR1 SGHTA, CDR2 FQGNSA. The DNA for the CDR3 is TGTGCCAGCAGTAATAGCGGGAGGGCGACAGATACGCAGTATTTT. Its protein is CASSNSGRATDTQYF.

V and J are TRBV10-2 and TRBJ2-7, with a tentative D call TRBD1 (6 bases). V was cut by 3 bases and J by 5 bases, with 14 bases left in between. The CDR3 has 14 amino acids. Germline assignment: CDR1 WSHSY and CDR2 SAAADI. The CDR3 protein is CASSEGGGWNEQYF. In nucleotides, the CDR3 is TGCGCCAGCAGTGAAGGTGGGGGCTGGAACGAGCAGTACTTC.

The chain combines TRBV6-6 with TRBJ1-1; TRBD1 aligns across 8 bases. Losses at the gene ends were 6 bases for V and 1 base for J; bases not matched to a gene: 4. The CDR3 has 14 amino acids. CDR1 is MNHNY, CDR2 SVGAGI, per germline (reference sequence). CDR3 in DNA: TGTGCCAGCAGCAAGGACAGGGAGAACACTGAAGCTTTCTTT. Its translation is CASSKDRENTEAFF.

This clone has just a few counts. This chain joins TRBV30 and TRBJ2-3; 7 positions agree with TRBD1. CDR3 length equals 15 residues. Germline trimming cut 3 bases from V and 0 bases from J; bases unmatched to any gene: 6. Germline V CDR1 and CDR2: GTSNPN, SVGIG (reference sequence). CDR3 in DNA: TGTGCCTGGAGATTGGGACAGTCTAGCACAGATACGCAGTATTTT. It translates to CAWRLGQSSTDTQYF.

This chain links TRBV7-3 with TRBJ2-2, with 8 bases identical to TRBD1. Germline V gene data show CDR1 as SGHTA and CDR2 as FQGTGA. The V and J ends lost 2 bases and 3 bases, in that order; junction bases with no gene match: 5. This CDR3 comprises 16 residues. The DNA of the CDR3 is TGTGCCAGCAGCTTATCGGCAGGGGGCCACACCGGGGAGCTGTTTTTT. Translated, it gives CASSLSAGGHTGELFF.